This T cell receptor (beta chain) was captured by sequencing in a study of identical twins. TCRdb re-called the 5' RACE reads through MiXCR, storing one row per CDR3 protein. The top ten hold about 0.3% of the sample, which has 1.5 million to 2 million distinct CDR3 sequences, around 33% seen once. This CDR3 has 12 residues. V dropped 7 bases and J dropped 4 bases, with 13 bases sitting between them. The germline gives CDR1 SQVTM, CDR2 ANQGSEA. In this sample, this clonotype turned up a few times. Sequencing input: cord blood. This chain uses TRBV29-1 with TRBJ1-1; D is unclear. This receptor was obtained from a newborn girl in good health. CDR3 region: CSAGRVGTEAFF. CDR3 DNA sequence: TGCAGCGCGGGGAGAGTAGGCACTGAAGCTTTCTTT. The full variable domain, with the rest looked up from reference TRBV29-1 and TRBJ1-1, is SAVISQKPSRDICQRGTSLTIQCQVDSQVTMMFWYRQQPGQSLTLIATANQGSEATYESGFVIDKFPISRPNLTFSTLTVSNMSPEDSSIYLCSAGRVGTEAFFGQGTRLTVV.